This T cell receptor (beta chain) was recovered during a study of CD8 T cells in Susac syndrome. The wider study: Treatment at blood withdrawal was none, corticosteroids, or intravenous immunoglobulin alone in Susac syndrome patients.

The CDR3 runs to 15 residues. Germline lookup yields CDR1 SGDLS and CDR2 YYNGEE. J was trimmed by 7 bases and V by 4 bases; bases with no gene match: 9. Sequencing of TCR beta was performed on blood CD8+ T cells and on blood CD4+ T cells. Random hexamers were used to reverse transcribe an amount of roughly 0.45 to 1 ug RNA. TCRdb processed the immunoSEQ multiplex PCR reads anew with MiXCR; each CDR3 protein has one entry. The sample carries 210,000 or so distinct CDR3 sequences, about 95% recorded once. The specimen sequenced was CD4+ T cells from PBMCs. This chain uses TRBV9 with TRBJ1-4; TRBD1 aligns across 8 bases. The source of this sequence is a human donor with Susac syndrome. The DNA of the CDR3 is TGTGCCAGCAGCAGACAGGGGAAGAGGAGTGAAAAACTGTTTTTT. It translates to CASSRQGKRSEKLFF.